The rows below give T cell receptor beta chains drawn from one sample of a study of T cell responses to AZD1222 COVID-19 vaccine. TCRdb keeps only in-frame clones here, not all; method: immunoSEQ multiplex PCR. Altogether just over 95,000 clones are present, roughly nine tenths being singletons, with the ten largest covering less than 4%. Specimen: peripheral blood, collected on day 0 of AZD1222 vaccination. These receptors all stem from an adult in good health. The CDR3 runs from the conserved cysteine through the conserved F or W. The D gene is left open where the match is weak. Rows give clone size only sometimes, using once, few, many, or a class for an expanded clone.

-	TRBV21-1	-	TRBJ1-2	CASSKLRGSTYGYTF	TGTGCCAGCAGCAAGCTACGGGGCTCTACCTATGGCTACACCTTC
-	TRBV19	-	TRBJ1-2	CASSIDLSALDYGYTF	TGTGCCAGTAGTATAGACCTATCTGCCCTGGACTATGGCTACACCTTC
-	TRBV18	TRBD1	TRBJ1-1	CASARGGMNTEAFF	TGTGCCAGCGCCAGGGGGGGCATGAACACTGAAGCTTTCTTT
-	TRBV4-3	-	TRBJ1-2	CASSRSINYGYTF	TGCGCCAGCAGCCGCAGCATAAACTATGGCTACACCTTC
-	TRBV9	-	TRBJ2-3	CASSVGLGVDTQYF	TGTGCCAGCAGCGTAGGACTAGGGGTAGATACGCAGTATTTT
few	TRBV4-3	-	TRBJ1-1	CASSQDWGVGTEAFF	TGCGCCAGCAGCCAAGATTGGGGGGTGGGGACTGAAGCTTTCTTT
-	TRBV4-3	-	TRBJ1-5	CASSQDAGGHNSNQPQHF	TGCGCCAGCAGCCAAGATGCCGGAGGTCACAATAGCAATCAGCCCCAGCATTTT
-	TRBV5-4	-	TRBJ2-2	CASSLLGTLNTGELFF	TGTGCCAGCAGCTTATTGGGGACCCTGAACACCGGGGAGCTGTTTTTT
-	TRBV7-9	TRBD1	TRBJ1-1	CASSLGMIAQGADTEAFF	TGTGCCAGCAGCTTAGGGATGATAGCGCAGGGGGCTGACACTGAAGCTTTCTTT
-	TRBV19	-	TRBJ2-2	CASSWDMGTGELFF	TGTGCCAGTAGCTGGGACATGGGGACCGGGGAGCTGTTTTTT
-	TRBV5-4	TRBD2	TRBJ2-3	CASSLGVGGGTDTQYF	TGTGCCAGCAGCTTGGGGGTAGGCGGGGGGACAGATACGCAGTATTTT
-	TRBV5-1	-	TRBJ1-3	CASSPSDSGNTIYF	TGCGCCAGCAGCCCCTCGGACTCTGGAAACACCATATATTTT
once	TRBV5-4	-	TRBJ2-1	CASSLPRLYNEQFF	TGTGCCAGCAGCCTTCCTAGGTTATACAATGAGCAGTTCTTC
-	TRBV5-1	-	TRBJ1-2	CASRRNQIYGYTF	TGCGCCAGCAGAAGGAATCAGATCTATGGCTACACCTTC
-	TRBV9	TRBD2	TRBJ2-7	CASSTSGSYEQYF	TGTGCCAGCTCCACTAGCGGGTCGTATGAGCAGTACTTC
-	TRBV5-4	TRBD2	TRBJ2-7	CASSYGDYSTYEQYF	TGTGCCAGCAGTTATGGGGACTACTCAACCTACGAGCAGTACTTC
-	TRBV11-3	-	TRBJ2-5	CASSYRGRQETQYF	TGTGCCAGCAGTTATCGGGGTCGTCAAGAGACCCAGTACTTC
-	TRBV5-6	-	TRBJ1-5	CASSLGRAVNQPQHF	TGTGCCAGCAGCTTGGGCAGGGCGGTCAATCAGCCCCAGCATTTT
-	TRBV23-1	TRBD1	TRBJ1-1	CASQGADTEAFF	TGCGCCAGCCAGGGGGCTGACACTGAAGCTTTCTTT
-	TRBV27	-	TRBJ1-4	CASSLRPWEKLFF	TGTGCCAGCAGTTTAAGACCTTGGGAAAAACTGTTTTTT
-	TRBV6-5	-	TRBJ1-1	CASKRGTNTEAFF	TGTGCCAGCAAACGAGGTACGAACACTGAAGCTTTCTTT
-	TRBV9	-	TRBJ1-1	CASSVVLTATEAFF	TGTGCCAGCAGCGTAGTGTTGACAGCCACTGAAGCTTTCTTT